This TCR beta chain derives from a study of cytomegalovirus exposure and HLA in healthy donors. The PCR used 60 Vbeta and 13 Jbeta primers. The protocol was immunoSEQ multiplex PCR, while the TCRdb copy is restricted to in-frame clones and leaves out a portion. Its clone listing holds over 120,000 clones. The CDR3 totals 14 residues. Trimming cost V 5 bases and J 6 bases; bases outside gene matches: 5. Germline CDR1 MNHEY, CDR2 SMNVEV (reference sequence). The sequence came from a male donor in good health and CMV-seronegative. Sequencing used PBMCs. The chain links TRBV27 to TRBJ2-1; 9 nucleotides align to TRBD2. CDR3 DNA: TGTGCCAGCAGTATTAGCGGGAGAGGCAATGAGCAGTTCTTC. It yields the protein CASSISGRGNEQFF.